These 2 T cell receptor beta chains were sequenced from one sample in a study of blood T cells in healthy people across ages. For the second PCR, which ran for about 7 to 12 cycles, a sample-barcoded 5' primer and a J-beta primer mix were used. TCRdb passed the 5' RACE reads through MiXCR, listing each CDR3 protein once. The data show some 640,000 distinct CDR3 sequences, around 45% seen once. The sequenced sample consisted of blood. These receptors all come from a woman aged 55-69 years in good health.

On this clonotype: Sequence at one end of the junction differs from germline and may be a read error. This sequence joins TRBV12-3 or TRBV12-4 and TRBJ2-7; D unresolved. The J call is uncertain, as TRBJ2-5 better fits the DNA end. This CDR3 region has 13 residues. The CDR3 region is CACSLAGRETQYF. The CDR3 DNA sequence: TGTGCCTGCAGTTTAGCTGGCAGAGAGACCCAGTACTTC.

The genes are TRBV6-1 and TRBJ2-3, with no clear D. Trimming removed 2 bases at V and 1 base at J, with 4 bases between. In germline, CDR1 is MNHNS, CDR2 SASEGT. CDR3 length: 13 amino acids. The CDR3 is CASSEPGTDTQYF. The CDR3 DNA follows: TGTGCCAGCAGTGAACCGGGCACAGATACGCAGTATTTT.